These 16 T cell receptor beta chains were sequenced from one sample in a study of CD8+CD57+ T cells in acquired aplastic anemia. Researchers used genomic DNA as the template to profile TCR beta VDJ and CDR3. TCRdb processed the reads anew with MiXCR; each CDR3 protein has one entry. The sample holds 40,000 or so distinct CDR3 sequences; more than 65% are singletons and the top ten take 20% to 25%. Input material: sorted CD4+, CD8+, or CD8+CD57+ T cells (not recorded which) from PBMCs. All receptors derive from a human donor in good health, serving as a control.

This chain links TRBV6-5 with TRBJ2-7; weak D call: TRBD2 (7 bases). Trimming shortened V by 2 bases and J by 2 bases, and 13 bases separated the two germline ends. The CDR3 length is 15 residues. Germline assignment: CDR1 MNHEY and CDR2 SVGAGI. CDR3 sequence (DNA): TGTGCCAGCAGTTACGAGGCGGGGGCCCCCTACGAGCAGTACTTC. Translated, it gives CASSYEAGAPYEQYF.

The rearrangement uses TRBV19 and TRBJ2-7, with 7 bases matching TRBD1. CDR3 length: 14 residues. Germline CDR1 and CDR2: LNHDA and SQIVND (reference sequence). After removal of 6 bases from V and 3 bases from J, the junction contained 8 bases not matched to a gene. DNA of the CDR3: TGTGCCAGTAGCCGACCGGGACAGTTCTACGAGCAGTACTTC. This sequence encodes CASSRPGQFYEQYF.

The CDR3 nucleotides read TGTGCCAGCAGCCCAATTGGAGGGCTTAACTATGGCTACACCTTC. Its translation is CASSPIGGLNYGYTF. The J gene is TRBJ1-2, the V gene TRBV7-9, with D uncertain. V was trimmed by 5 bases and J by 1 base, leaving 14 bases between them. From germline, CDR1 is SEHNR and CDR2 FQNEAQ (reference sequence). The CDR3 totals 15 residues.

A note on this clonotype: The junction differs from germline at one of its ends, possibly a read error. V gene TRBV10-3 combines with J gene TRBJ1-2, with a possible D match to TRBD1 (6 bases). The CDR3 has 15 residues. Germline V gene data show CDR1 as ENHRY and CDR2 as SYGVKD. Here the CDR3 DNA reads TGTGCCAGCAGTGACTCAGTAGGGGGTAACTATGGCTACACCTTC. It specifies CASSDSVGGNYGYTF.

The rearrangement uses TRBV19 and TRBJ1-2; 9 nucleotides agree with TRBD1. CDR1 is LNHDA, CDR2 SQIVND, per germline (reference sequence). The trim removed 3 bases at V and 2 bases at J, leaving 4 bases unmatched. The CDR3 is made up of 15 amino acids. The CDR3: CASSIPGQGNYGYTF. In nucleotides, the CDR3 is TGTGCCAGTAGTATTCCCGGACAGGGGAACTATGGCTACACCTTC.

This chain uses TRBV15 with TRBJ2-3, with D unresolved. The CDR3 runs 14 residues. Germline-derived CDR1 and CDR2 are LNHNV and YYDKDF (reference sequence). Trimming left V 9 bases short and J 1 base short, with 14 bases between. CDR3 residues: CATSHRSGTDTQYF. The DNA for the CDR3 is TGTGCCACATCCCACCGGAGCGGCACAGATACGCAGTATTTT.

This clonotype appeared many times. The genes are TRBV4-1 and TRBJ2-7, with 9 positions matching TRBD1. J lost 4 bases, V lost 1 base, and 5 bases had no gene match. The CDR3 runs 15 residues. Germline V gene lookup returns CDR1 MGHRA and CDR2 YSYEKL. CDR3 coding DNA: TGCGCCAGCAGCCAAGGGGGGACAGGGCTGTACGAGCAGTACTTC. It specifies CASSQGGTGLYEQYF.

This chain links TRBV20-1 with TRBJ2-3; 9 bases line up with TRBD2. This CDR3 is 15 amino acids long. V shed 6 bases, J shed 0 bases, and the junction held 7 bases outside the gene matches. The V gene's germline CDR1 is DFQATT and CDR2 SNEGSKA (reference sequence). CDR3 sequence (DNA): TGCAGTGCCCTCCCTAGCGGGATGAGCACAGATACGCAGTATTTT. Translating it yields CSALPSGMSTDTQYF.

The gene calls are TRBV7-9 and TRBJ2-7; D is unresolved. CDR3 length: 15 residues. CDR1 and CDR2 from the germline V gene are SEHNR and FQNEAQ (reference sequence). V lost 5 bases and J 2 bases, leaving 16 bases between the germline ends. The CDR3 is CASSPNYWEAYEQYF. CDR3 sequence (DNA): TGTGCCAGCAGCCCAAATTACTGGGAAGCCTACGAGCAGTACTTC.

The chain links TRBV10-3 to TRBJ2-5; TRBD1 aligns across 7 bases. The CDR3 runs to 15 residues. The germline V gene encodes CDR1 ENHRY and CDR2 SYGVKD. The ends lost 2 bases at V and 2 bases at J; junction bases unmatched: 5. CDR3 DNA: TGTGCCATCAGTGAGAACCGGGACAGACAAGAGACCCAGTACTTC. Protein: CAISENRDRQETQYF.

In its sample, this clonotype was seen a few times. The gene calls are TRBV12-3 or TRBV12-4 and TRBJ2-5, with 7 bases aligning to TRBD2. This CDR3 comprises 12 residues. V lost 5 bases to trimming and J lost 4 bases; unmatched junction nucleotides: 1. CDR3 sequence (DNA): TGTGCCAGCAGTCCTAGCGGAGAGACCCAGTACTTC. Protein sequence: CASSPSGETQYF.

In its sample, this clonotype was seen a few times. The gene calls are TRBV25-1 and TRBJ1-2; 9 bases match TRBD1. After removal of 3 bases from V and 3 bases from J, the junction contained 2 bases not matched to a gene. Germline V CDR1 and CDR2: MGHDK, SYGVNS. The CDR3 runs to 14 residues. The CDR3 region is CASSDRDRDYGYTF. Written as DNA, the CDR3 is TGTGCCAGCAGTGACCGGGACAGGGACTATGGCTACACCTTC.

The gene calls are TRBV20-1 and TRBJ1-1; D unresolved. CDR1 is DFQATT, CDR2 SNEGSKA, per germline (reference sequence). With 6 bases removed from V and 0 bases from J, the gap between germline ends came to 8 bases. The CDR3 consists of 12 residues. CDR3 amino acids: CSAEEMNTEAFF. CDR3 nucleotides: TGCAGTGCCGAGGAGATGAACACTGAAGCTTTCTTT.

By frequency in the sample, this clonotype is medium-sized. The J gene is TRBJ2-5, the V gene TRBV6-1, with D perhaps TRBD1 (6 bases). The CDR3 spans 16 residues. Germline lookup yields CDR1 MNHNS and CDR2 SASEGT. The germline V and J ends were trimmed by 1 base and 2 bases, with 14 bases remaining between them. The DNA for the CDR3 is TGTGCCAGCAGTGAAGGGGTGGACAGCGTTCAAGAGACCCAGTACTTC. Translation: CASSEGVDSVQETQYF.

The J gene is TRBJ2-3, the V gene TRBV5-4; 8 bases are shared with TRBD2. From germline, CDR1 is SGHNT and CDR2 YYREEE (reference sequence). The V segment lost 0 bases and the J segment 2 bases; nucleotides outside the gene matches: 2. The CDR3 is 15 residues long. In nucleotides, the CDR3 is TGTGCCAGCAGCTTGGCTAGCGGGTACACAGATACGCAGTATTTT. Protein sequence: CASSLASGYTDTQYF.

The chain uses TRBV7-9 and TRBJ1-3, with D unresolved. CDR3 length equals 15 residues. Trimming removed 5 bases from V and 2 bases from J, with 13 bases in between. Germline loops: CDR1 SEHNR, CDR2 FQNEAQ (reference sequence). The CDR3 region is CASSPPPGTGNTIYF. The CDR3 coding sequence is TGTGCCAGCAGCCCTCCTCCGGGGACTGGAAACACCATATATTTT.